Below, one T cell receptor (beta chain) is given with its context. Its antigen is currently unknown. Per the germline V gene, CDR1 is MGHRA and CDR2 is YSYEKL. V lost 1 base and J lost 0, with 10 bases in between. The CDR3 runs to 16 residues. This specimen comes from a study of OX40 agonist ivuxolimab in advanced cancers. Across the whole study: Every 2 weeks, patients received ivuxolimab intravenously, dosed at 0.01 to 10 mg/kg. Patients with prior anti-PD-1, anti-PD-L1 or anti-CTLA-4 therapy were eligible; roughly 41% had some. General study findings and limits: CD4+ and CD8+ blood T cells expanded clonally by week 6 at 0.1 to 3.0 mg/kg.

This table comes from immunoSEQ multiplex PCR, and its TCRdb copy is limited to in-frame clones, with some not included. The sample records about 48,000 clones, approximately 91% being singletons. The sample was CD4+ or CD8+ T cells sorted from blood, taken in a trial of the OX40 agonist ivuxolimab. The chain carries TRBV4-1 and TRBJ1-3, with D uncertain. This clonotype was sampled from an adult with an advanced solid tumor such as melanoma, head and neck, liver or kidney cancer. The CDR3 reads CASSQGPAYSGNTIYF. CDR3 in DNA: TGCGCCAGCAGCCAAGGCCCAGCCTACTCTGGAAACACCATATATTTT.